This T cell receptor beta chain was observed in a study of shared clonotypes between healthy human individuals. The study's findings and limits: The sharing of approximately 5.1% of naive CD4 clonotypes was seen across a few donors.

From germline, CDR1 is ENHRY and CDR2 SYGVKD. The V and J ends lost 6 bases and 8 bases respectively, with 28 bases between them. This CDR3 contains 17 residues. In the case of this clone: As yet, its antigen is unknown.

Genomic DNA per cell subset filled all wells of several immunoSEQ plates. Produced via immunoSEQ multiplex PCR; TCRdb's table is partial and in-frame only. This sample carries roughly 2,000,000 clones, around 93% of them seen once, and the ten largest clones take approximately 1.7%. Naive CD8 cells comprised CD45RO-negative, CCR7-positively selected cells, excluding terminally differentiated effector memory CD45RA+ cells. The sample taken for sequencing was naive CD8+ T cells from PBMCs. This chain connects TRBV10-3 to TRBJ1-2, with unresolved D. The TCR originated in a man aged 18 to 30 in good health. Some clones in this sample may be carry-over from other donors' samples. The CDR3 DNA sequence: TGTGCCATCAGCAACCAAAATAGCGGACGGCCCCCTGACGGCTACACCTTC. Translating gives CAISNQNSGRPPDGYTF.